The text below deals with one T cell receptor (beta chain). Trimming removed 3 bases from V and 5 bases from J, with 7 bases in between. The CDR3 covers 12 residues. Germline-derived CDR1 and CDR2 are WSHSY and SAAADI. This entry comes from a study of patients and donors after allogeneic stem cell transplantation. One entry per CDR3 protein, called by TCRdb with MiXCR from the RT-PCR reads. The repertoire holds some 960,000 distinct CDR3 sequences, with over 15% as singletons. The chain is built from TRBV10-2 and TRBJ1-1; D remains unclear. This clonotype was obtained from a human donor who was either an allogeneic HSCT recipient or a stem cell or donor lymphocyte infusion donor (not recorded which). It is not recorded whose cells these are; they may come from a transplant donor. The specimen sequenced was blood, either unsorted or a sorted T cell fraction (not recorded which). CDR3 bases: TGCGCCAGCAGTGAACTAGGGACTGAAGCTTTCTTT. Residues: CASSELGTEAFF.